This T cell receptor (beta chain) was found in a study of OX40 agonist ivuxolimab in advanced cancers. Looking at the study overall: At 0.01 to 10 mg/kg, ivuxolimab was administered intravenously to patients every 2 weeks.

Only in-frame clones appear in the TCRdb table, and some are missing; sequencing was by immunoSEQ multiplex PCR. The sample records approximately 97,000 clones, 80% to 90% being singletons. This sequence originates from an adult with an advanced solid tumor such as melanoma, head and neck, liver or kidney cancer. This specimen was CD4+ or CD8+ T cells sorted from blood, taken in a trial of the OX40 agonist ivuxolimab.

The CDR3 DNA sequence: TGTGCCAGCAGGACCCGAGGGGGTTTTGGTACCGGCTACACCTTC. It translates to CASRTRGGFGTGYTF. The chain has TRBV6-9 and TRBJ1-2; perhaps TRBD1 as D (6 bases). Germline V CDR1 and CDR2: MNHGY, SVAAGI. The CDR3 totals 15 residues. Trimming stripped 6 bases from V and 8 bases from J, with 22 bases between.